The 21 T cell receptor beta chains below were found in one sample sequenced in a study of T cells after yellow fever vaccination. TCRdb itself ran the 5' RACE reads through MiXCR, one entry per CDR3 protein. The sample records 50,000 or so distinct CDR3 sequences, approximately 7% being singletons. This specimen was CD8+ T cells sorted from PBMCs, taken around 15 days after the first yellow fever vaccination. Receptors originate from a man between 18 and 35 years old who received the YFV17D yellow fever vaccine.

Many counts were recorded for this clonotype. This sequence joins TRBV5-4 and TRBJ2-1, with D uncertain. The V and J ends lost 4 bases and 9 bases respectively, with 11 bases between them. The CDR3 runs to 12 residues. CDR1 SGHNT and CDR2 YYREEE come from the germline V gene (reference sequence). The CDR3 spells CASSDENVEQFF. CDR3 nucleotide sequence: TGTGCCAGCAGCGACGAGAATGTTGAGCAGTTCTTC.

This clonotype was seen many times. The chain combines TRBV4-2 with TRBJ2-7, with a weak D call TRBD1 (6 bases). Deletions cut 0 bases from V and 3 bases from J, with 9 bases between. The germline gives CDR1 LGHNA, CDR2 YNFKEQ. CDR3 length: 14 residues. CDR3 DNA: TGTGCCAGCAGCCAAGACCTGGACAGCTACGAGCAGTACGTC. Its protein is CASSQDLDSYEQYV.

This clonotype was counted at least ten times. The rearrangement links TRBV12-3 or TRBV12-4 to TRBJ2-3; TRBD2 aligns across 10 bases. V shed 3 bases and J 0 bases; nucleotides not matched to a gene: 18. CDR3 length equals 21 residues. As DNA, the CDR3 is TGTGCCAGCAGTTTTTTCGCTAGTAGCGGGGGGTCTTCCACTAGCACAGATACGCAGTATTTT. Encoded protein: CASSFFASSGGSSTSTDTQYF.

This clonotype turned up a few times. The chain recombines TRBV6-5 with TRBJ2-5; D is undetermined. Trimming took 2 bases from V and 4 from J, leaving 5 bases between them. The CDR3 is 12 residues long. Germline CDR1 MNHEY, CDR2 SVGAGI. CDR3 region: CASSYPGETQYF. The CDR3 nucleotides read TGTGCCAGCAGTTACCCTGGAGAGACCCAGTACTTC.

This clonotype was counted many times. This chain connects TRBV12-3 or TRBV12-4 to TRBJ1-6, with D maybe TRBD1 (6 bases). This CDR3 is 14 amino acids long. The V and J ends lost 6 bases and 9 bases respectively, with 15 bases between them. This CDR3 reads CASSPRGAGSPLHF. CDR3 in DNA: TGTGCCAGCAGCCCTAGGGGGGCAGGTTCACCCCTCCACTTT.

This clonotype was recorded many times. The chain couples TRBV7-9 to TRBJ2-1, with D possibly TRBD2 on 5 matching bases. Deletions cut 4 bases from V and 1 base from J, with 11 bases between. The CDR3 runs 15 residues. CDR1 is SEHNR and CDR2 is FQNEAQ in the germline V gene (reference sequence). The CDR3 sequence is CASSSPGNSYNEQFF. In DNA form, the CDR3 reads TGTGCCAGCAGCTCCCCGGGAAATTCCTACAATGAGCAGTTCTTC.

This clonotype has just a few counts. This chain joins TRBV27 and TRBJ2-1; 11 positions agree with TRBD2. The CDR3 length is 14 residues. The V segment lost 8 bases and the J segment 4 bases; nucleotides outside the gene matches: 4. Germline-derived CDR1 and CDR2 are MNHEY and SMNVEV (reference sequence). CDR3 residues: CASRLAGSYNEQFF. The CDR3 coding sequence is TGTGCCAGCCGACTAGCGGGGAGTTACAATGAGCAGTTCTTC.

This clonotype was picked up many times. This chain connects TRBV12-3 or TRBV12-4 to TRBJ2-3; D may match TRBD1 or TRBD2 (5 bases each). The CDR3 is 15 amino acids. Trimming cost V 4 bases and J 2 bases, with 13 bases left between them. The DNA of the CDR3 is TGTGCCAGCAGTTCCACCTGGGACCACACAGATACGCAGTATTTT. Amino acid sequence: CASSSTWDHTDTQYF.

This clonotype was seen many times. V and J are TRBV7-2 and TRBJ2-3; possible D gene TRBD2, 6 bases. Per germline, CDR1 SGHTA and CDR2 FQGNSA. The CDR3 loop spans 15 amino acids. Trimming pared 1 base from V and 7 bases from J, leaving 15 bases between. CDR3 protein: CASSLEVGLLNTQYF. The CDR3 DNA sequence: TGTGCCAGCAGCTTAGAAGTAGGACTATTAAATACGCAGTATTTT.

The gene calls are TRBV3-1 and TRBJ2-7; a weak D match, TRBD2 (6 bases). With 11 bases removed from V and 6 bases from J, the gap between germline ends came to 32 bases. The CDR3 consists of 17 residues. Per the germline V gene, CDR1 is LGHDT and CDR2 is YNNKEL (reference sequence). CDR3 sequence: CASCAGLSSPVGVEQYF. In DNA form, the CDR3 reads TGTGCCTCCTGCGCCGGACTATCTAGCCCCGTCGGGGTCGAGCAGTACTTC.

The CDR3 DNA reads as TGCGCCAGCAGTGTGACCAATGAGCAGTTCTTC. This sequence encodes CASSVTNEQFF. V gene TRBV10-2 combines with J gene TRBJ2-1; D is uncertain. The CDR3 consists of 11 residues. Germline V gene data show CDR1 as WSHSY and CDR2 as SAAADI. Trimming took off 4 bases at V and 6 bases at J, with 4 bases between the two ends.

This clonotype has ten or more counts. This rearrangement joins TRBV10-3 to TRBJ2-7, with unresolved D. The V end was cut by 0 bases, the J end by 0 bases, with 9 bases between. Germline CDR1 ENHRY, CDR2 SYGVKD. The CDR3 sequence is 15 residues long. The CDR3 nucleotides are TGTGCCATCAGTGAGTCGGCCAGAAGCTCCTACGAGCAGTACGTC. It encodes CAISESARSSYEQYV.

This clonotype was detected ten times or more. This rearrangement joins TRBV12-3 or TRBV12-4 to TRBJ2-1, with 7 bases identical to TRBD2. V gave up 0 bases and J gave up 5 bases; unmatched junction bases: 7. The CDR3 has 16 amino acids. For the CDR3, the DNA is TGTGCCAGCAGTTTAGCGCGTCTAGCGGCTCACAATGAGCAGTTCTTC. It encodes CASSLARLAAHNEQFF.

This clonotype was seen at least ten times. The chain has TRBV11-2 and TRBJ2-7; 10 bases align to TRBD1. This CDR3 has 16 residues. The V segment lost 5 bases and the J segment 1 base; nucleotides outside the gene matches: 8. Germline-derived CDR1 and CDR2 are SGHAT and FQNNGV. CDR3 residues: CASSLTRQGASYEQYV. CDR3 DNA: TGTGCCAGCAGCCTCACCAGACAGGGGGCTTCCTACGAGCAGTACGTC.

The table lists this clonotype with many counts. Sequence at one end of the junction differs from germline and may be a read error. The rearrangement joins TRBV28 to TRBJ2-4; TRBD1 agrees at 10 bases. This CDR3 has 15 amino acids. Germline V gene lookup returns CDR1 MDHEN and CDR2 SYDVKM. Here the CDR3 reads CASSPIRDRGLYCDF. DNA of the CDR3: TGTGCCAGCAGCCCAATCCGGGACAGGGGCCTTTACTGCGACTTC.

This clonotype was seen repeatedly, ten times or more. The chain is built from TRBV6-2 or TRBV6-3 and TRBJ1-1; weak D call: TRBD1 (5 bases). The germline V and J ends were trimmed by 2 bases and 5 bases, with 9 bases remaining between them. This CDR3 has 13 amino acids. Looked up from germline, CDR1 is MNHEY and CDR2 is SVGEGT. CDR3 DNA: TGTGCCAGCAGTTACGGGGGGAAGACTGAAGCTTTCTTT. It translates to CASSYGGKTEAFF.

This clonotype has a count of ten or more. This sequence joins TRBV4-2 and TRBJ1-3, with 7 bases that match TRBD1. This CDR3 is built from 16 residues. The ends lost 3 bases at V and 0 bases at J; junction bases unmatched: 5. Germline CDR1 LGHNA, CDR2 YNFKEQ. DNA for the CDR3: TGTGCCAGCAGCCACCGGGACAGCCCCTCTGGAAACACCATATATTTT. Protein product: CASSHRDSPSGNTIYF.

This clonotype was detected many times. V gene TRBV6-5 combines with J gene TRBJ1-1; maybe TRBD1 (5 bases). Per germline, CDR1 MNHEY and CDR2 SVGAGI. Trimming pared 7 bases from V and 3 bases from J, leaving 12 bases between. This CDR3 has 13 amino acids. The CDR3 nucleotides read TGTGCCAGCAAACTTCCAGGGTACACTGAAGCTTTCTTT. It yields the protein CASKLPGYTEAFF.

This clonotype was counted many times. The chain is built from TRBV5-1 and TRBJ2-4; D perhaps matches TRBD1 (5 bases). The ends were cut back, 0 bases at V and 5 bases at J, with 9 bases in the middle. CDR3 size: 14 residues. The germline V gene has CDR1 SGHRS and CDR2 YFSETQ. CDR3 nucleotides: TGCGCCAGCAGCTTGGGGATAGGGGAAAACATTCAGTACTTC. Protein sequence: CASSLGIGENIQYF.

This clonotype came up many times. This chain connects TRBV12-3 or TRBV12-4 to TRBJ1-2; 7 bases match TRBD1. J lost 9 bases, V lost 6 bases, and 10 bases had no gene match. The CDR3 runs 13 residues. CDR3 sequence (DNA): TGTGCCAGCAGCCAGGACAGGTTTTTCCGCTACACCTTC. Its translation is CASSQDRFFRYTF.

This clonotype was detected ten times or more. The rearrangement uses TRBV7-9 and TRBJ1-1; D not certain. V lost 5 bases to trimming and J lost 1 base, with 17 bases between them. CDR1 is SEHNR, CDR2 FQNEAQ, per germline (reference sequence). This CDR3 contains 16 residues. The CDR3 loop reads CASSPDFGLENTEAFF. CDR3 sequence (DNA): TGTGCCAGCAGCCCAGATTTCGGCCTCGAGAACACTGAAGCTTTCTTT.